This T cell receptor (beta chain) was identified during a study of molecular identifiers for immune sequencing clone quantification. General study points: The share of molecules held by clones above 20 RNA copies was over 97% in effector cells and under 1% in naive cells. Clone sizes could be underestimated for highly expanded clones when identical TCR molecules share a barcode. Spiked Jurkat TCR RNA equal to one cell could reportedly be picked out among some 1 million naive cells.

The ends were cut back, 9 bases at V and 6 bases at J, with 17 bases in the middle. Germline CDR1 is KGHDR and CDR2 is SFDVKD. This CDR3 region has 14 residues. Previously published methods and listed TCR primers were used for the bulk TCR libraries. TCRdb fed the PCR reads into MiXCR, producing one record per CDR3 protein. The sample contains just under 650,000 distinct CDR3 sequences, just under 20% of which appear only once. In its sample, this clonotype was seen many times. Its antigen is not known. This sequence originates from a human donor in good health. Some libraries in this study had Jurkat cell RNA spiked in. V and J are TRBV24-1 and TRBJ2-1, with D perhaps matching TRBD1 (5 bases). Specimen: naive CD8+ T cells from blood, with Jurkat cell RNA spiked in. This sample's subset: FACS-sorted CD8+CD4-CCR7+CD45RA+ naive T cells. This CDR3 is CATAPGRAVNEQFF. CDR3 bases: TGTGCCACCGCCCCGGGCAGGGCCGTCAATGAGCAGTTCTTC.